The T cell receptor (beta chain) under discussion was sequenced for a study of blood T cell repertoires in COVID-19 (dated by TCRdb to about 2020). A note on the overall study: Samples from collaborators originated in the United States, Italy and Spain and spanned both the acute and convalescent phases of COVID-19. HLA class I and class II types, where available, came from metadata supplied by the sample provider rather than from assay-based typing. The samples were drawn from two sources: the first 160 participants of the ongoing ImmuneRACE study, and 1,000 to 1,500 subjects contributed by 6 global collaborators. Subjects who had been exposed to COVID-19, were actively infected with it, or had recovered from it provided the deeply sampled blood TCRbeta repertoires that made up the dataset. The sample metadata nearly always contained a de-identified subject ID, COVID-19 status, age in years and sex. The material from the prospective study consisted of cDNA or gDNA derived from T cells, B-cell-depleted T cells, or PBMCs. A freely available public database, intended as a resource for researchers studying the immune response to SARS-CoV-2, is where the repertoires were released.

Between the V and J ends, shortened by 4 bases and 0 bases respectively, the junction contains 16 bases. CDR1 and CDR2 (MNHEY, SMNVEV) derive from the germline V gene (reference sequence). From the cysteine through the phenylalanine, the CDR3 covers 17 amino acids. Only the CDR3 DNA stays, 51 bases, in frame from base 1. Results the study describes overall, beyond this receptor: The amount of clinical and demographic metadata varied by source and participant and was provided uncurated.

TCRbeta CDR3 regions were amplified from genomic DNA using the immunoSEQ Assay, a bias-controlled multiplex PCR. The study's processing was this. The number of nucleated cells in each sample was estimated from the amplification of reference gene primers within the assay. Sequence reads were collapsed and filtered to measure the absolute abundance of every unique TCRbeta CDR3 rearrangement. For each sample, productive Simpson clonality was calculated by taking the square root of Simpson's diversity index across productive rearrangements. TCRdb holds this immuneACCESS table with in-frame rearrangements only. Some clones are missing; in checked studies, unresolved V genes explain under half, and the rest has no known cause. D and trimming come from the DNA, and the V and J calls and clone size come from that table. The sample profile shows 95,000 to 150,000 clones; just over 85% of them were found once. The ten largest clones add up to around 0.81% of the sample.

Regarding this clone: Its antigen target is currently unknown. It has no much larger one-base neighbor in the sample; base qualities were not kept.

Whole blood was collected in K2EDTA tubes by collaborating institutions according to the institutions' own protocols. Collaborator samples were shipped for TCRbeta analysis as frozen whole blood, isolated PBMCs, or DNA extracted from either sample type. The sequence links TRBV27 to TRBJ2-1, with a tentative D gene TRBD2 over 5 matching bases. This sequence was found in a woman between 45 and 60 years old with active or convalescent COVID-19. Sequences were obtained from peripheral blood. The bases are TGTGCCAGCAGTTCCCGGGAAAAGGGAGTCTCCTACAATGAGCAGTTCTTC. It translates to CASSSREKGVSYNEQFF.